This record covers a single T cell receptor beta chain. The data are from a study of Tregs in tolerant kidney transplant recipients. Mixed chimerism was transient after nonmyeloablative marrow transplants from related graft donors. The assay was immunoSEQ multiplex PCR, and TCRdb's table has in-frame clones only and misses some. This sample has tens of thousands of clones; 93% occur once, and the top ten carry roughly 1.5%. The V and J ends lost 4 bases and 2 bases, in that order; junction bases with no gene match: 2. CDR1 and CDR2 from the germline V gene are MGHRA and YSYEKL. The CDR3 is made up of 16 amino acids.

V is TRBV4-1 and J is TRBJ2-5; 15 bases align to TRBD2. The sequences come from CD4+ T cells from blood (PBMCs), collected 12 months after the transplant. The receptor's source is a human patient who received a combined kidney and bone marrow transplant. Some T cells may have originated in the graft donor. CDR3 coding DNA: TGCGCCAGCAGCCCGGGACTAGCGGGGGGACAAGAGACCCAGTACTTC. Its translation is CASSPGLAGGQETQYF.